The 30 T cell receptor beta chains presented below share a single source sample, sequenced in a study of TIL therapy for anti-PD-1-resistant metastatic lung cancer. The libraries were made with immunoSEQ v3. Data came from immunoSEQ multiplex PCR; TCRdb stores just in-frame clones and leaves some out. Altogether about 36,000 clones are present, around 79% being singletons, with the ten largest covering about 5.7%. The time point: pre-treatment sample, taken before nivolumab and TIL therapy. Sample: blood, taken at baseline. These receptors were taken from a person between 25 and 79 years old with non-small cell lung cancer.

V and J are TRBV28 and TRBJ1-4; 8 bases are a match to TRBD1. CDR1 and CDR2 (germline): MDHEN, SYDVKM. The ends lost 4 bases at V and 1 base at J; junction bases unmatched: 14. CDR3 length: 19 residues. In nucleotides, the CDR3 is TGTGCCAGCAGTTCGAGCGGGACAGGACGAATTGTAACTAATGAAAAACTGTTTTTT. It translates to CASSSSGTGRIVTNEKLFF.

This chain connects TRBV4-3 to TRBJ2-3; TRBD2 is a possible D gene (5 bases). The CDR3 loop spans 16 amino acids. V gave up 0 bases and J gave up 2 bases, with 12 bases separating them. CDR1 and CDR2 (germline): LGHNA, YSLEER. Here the CDR3 reads CASSQDPAAATDTQYF. The CDR3 nucleotides read TGCGCCAGCAGCCAAGACCCCGCAGCGGCCACAGATACGCAGTATTTT.

By share of the sample, this clone is medium-sized. The chain has TRBV28 and TRBJ2-3, with 7 bases matching TRBD2. The CDR3 sequence is 16 residues long. The junction had 5 bases not matched to a gene; V was cut back by 2 bases and J by 0 bases. CDR1 and CDR2 from the germline V gene are MDHEN and SYDVKM. DNA for the CDR3: TGTGCCAGCAGTTTAGAGGGACTACTTAGCACAGATACGCAGTATTTT. It translates to CASSLEGLLSTDTQYF.

The gene calls are TRBV4-2 and TRBJ1-1; D call uncertain. Looked up from germline, CDR1 is LGHNA and CDR2 is YNFKEQ. V dropped 3 bases and J dropped 4 bases, with 18 bases sitting between them. The length of the CDR3 is 16 residues. CDR3 in amino acids: CASSHPLWSGSTEAFF. The CDR3 coding sequence is TGTGCCAGCAGCCATCCCTTGTGGAGTGGAAGCACTGAAGCTTTCTTT.

In this sample, this clone turned up a few times. The CDR3 bases are TGTGCCAGCAGGCCTCGACAGGGAATCTATTGGAACACTGAAGCTTTCTTT. It specifies CASRPRQGIYWNTEAFF. This chain joins TRBV28 and TRBJ1-1; TRBD1 matches 7 bases. Germline assignment: CDR1 MDHEN and CDR2 SYDVKM. This CDR3 region has 17 residues. Trimming at V came to 6 bases and at J to 1 base, leaving 14 bases not matched to a gene. Full variable domain (outside the CDR3, taken from reference TRBV28 and TRBJ1-1): DVKVTQSSRYLVKRTGEKVFLECVQDMDHENMFWYRQDPGLGLRLIYFSYDVKMKEKGDIPEGYSVSREKKERFSLILESASTNQTSMYLCASRPRQGIYWNTEAFFGQGTRLTVV.

This chain connects TRBV6-6 to TRBJ2-7; D is possibly TRBD1 (6 bases). This CDR3 region has 16 residues. Trimming removed 6 bases at V and 2 bases at J, with 20 bases between. The germline CDR1 and CDR2 sequences are MNHNY and SVGAGI (reference sequence). The chain's CDR3 is CASSPHNPTGTYEQYF. The CDR3 DNA reads TGTGCCAGCAGCCCCCATAACCCGACAGGCACCTACGAGCAGTACTTC.

The chain has TRBV5-1 and TRBJ2-3; 10 bases line up with TRBD2. CDR3 length: 18 amino acids. V was clipped by 2 bases and J by 4 bases; unmatched bases: 13. Germline lookup yields CDR1 SGHRS and CDR2 YFSETQ. This chain's CDR3 is CASSFASGGGLDADTQYF. As DNA, the CDR3 is TGCGCCAGCAGCTTCGCTAGCGGGGGAGGACTGGATGCAGATACGCAGTATTTT. Together with reference TRBV5-1 and TRBJ2-3, the CDR3 gives the full variable domain: KAGVTQTPRYLIKTRGQQVTLSCSPISGHRSVSWYQQTPGQGLQFLFEYFSETQRNKGNFPGRFSGRQFSNSRSEMNVSTLELGDSALYLCASSFASGGGLDADTQYFGPGTRLTVL.

The rearrangement uses TRBV28 and TRBJ1-5; D gene uncertain. V was cut by 6 bases and J by 5 bases, with 11 bases left in between. This CDR3 is built from 13 residues. The germline gives CDR1 MDHEN, CDR2 SYDVKM. The CDR3 region has the DNA TGTGCCAGCAGATCGCAAGGATATCAGCCCCAGCATTTT. This encodes CASRSQGYQPQHF. Looking up the rest from reference TRBV28 and TRBJ1-5 gives the full variable domain: DVKVTQSSRYLVKRTGEKVFLECVQDMDHENMFWYRQDPGLGLRLIYFSYDVKMKEKGDIPEGYSVSREKKERFSLILESASTNQTSMYLCASRSQGYQPQHFGDGTRLSIL.

The rearrangement joins TRBV27 to TRBJ2-1, with a possible D match to TRBD1 (5 bases). The CDR3 consists of 14 residues. Germline CDR1 MNHEY, CDR2 SMNVEV (reference sequence). The V and J ends lost 5 bases and 6 bases respectively, with 14 bases between them. CDR3 sequence: CASSPLTDTNEQFF. The CDR3 DNA reads TGTGCCAGCAGTCCCTTGACAGACACCAATGAGCAGTTCTTC.

The V gene is TRBV7-2, the J gene TRBJ1-2; tentatively, D is TRBD1 (6 bases). Trimming pared 1 base from V and 3 bases from J, leaving 12 bases between. Germline assignment: CDR1 SGHTA and CDR2 FQGNSA. The CDR3 has 15 residues. The CDR3 coding sequence is TGTGCCAGCAGCTTAGGGAAGGGGGTACACTATGGCTACACCTTC. Translation gives CASSLGKGVHYGYTF.

In this sample, this clone turned up once. The chain links TRBV5-4 to TRBJ1-1, with TRBD1 matching 10 bases. J was trimmed by 1 base and V by 4 bases; bases with no gene match: 16. The CDR3 spans 19 residues. Germline assignment: CDR1 SGHNT and CDR2 YYREEE (reference sequence). DNA for the CDR3: TGTGCCAGCAGCCCGGCCCCGGGACAGGGGATTGCAGGGAACACTGAAGCTTTCTTT. It yields the protein CASSPAPGQGIAGNTEAFF.

The chain is built from TRBV28 and TRBJ1-2, with a tentative D call TRBD1 (6 bases). Looked up from germline, CDR1 is MDHEN and CDR2 is SYDVKM. The CDR3 contains 13 residues. V gave up 4 bases and J gave up 4 bases, with 10 bases separating them. Written as DNA, the CDR3 is TGTGCCAGCAGTTCGGACAGTCTCTATGGCTACACCTTC. Its translation is CASSSDSLYGYTF.

The chain recombines TRBV28 with TRBJ2-3, with a tentative D call TRBD2 (6 bases). Deletions cut 6 bases from V and 2 bases from J, with 15 bases between. Germline CDR1 is MDHEN and CDR2 is SYDVKM. The CDR3 covers 15 residues. CDR3 sequence: CASSPSRGFTDTQYF. CDR3 nucleotides: TGTGCCAGCAGCCCCTCACGGGGGTTCACAGATACGCAGTATTTT.

This chain links TRBV4-3 with TRBJ2-1, with D uncertain. V lost 0 bases and J 0 bases, leaving 12 bases between the germline ends. CDR1 and CDR2 (germline): LGHNA, YSLEER. The CDR3 runs 17 residues. This CDR3 reads CASSQDEVWGSYNEQFF. The DNA of the CDR3 is TGCGCCAGCAGCCAAGATGAGGTCTGGGGCTCCTACAATGAGCAGTTCTTC.

The chain combines TRBV29-1 with TRBJ2-1; D not certain. In germline, CDR1 is SQVTM, CDR2 ANQGSEA. Trimming pared 4 bases from V and 5 bases from J, leaving 15 bases between. The CDR3 is made up of 14 amino acids. The CDR3 nucleotides read TGCAGCGTTGTACATGGCTTCCTTAACAATGAGCAGTTCTTC. This encodes CSVVHGFLNNEQFF.

The chain recombines TRBV28 with TRBJ1-2; TRBD1 is a possible D gene (6 bases). Germline V gene sequence: CDR1 MDHEN, CDR2 SYDVKM. Between the trimmed V and J ends, which lost 1 base and 1 base, there was a span of 13 bases. The CDR3 is 16 amino acids. The DNA for the CDR3 is TGTGCCAGCAGTTTATATGGGGGGCCCGTTAACTATGGCTACACCTTC. As protein: CASSLYGGPVNYGYTF.

V is TRBV7-2 and J is TRBJ2-7; the D gene is possibly TRBD1 (5 bases). The CDR3 is made up of 14 amino acids. The germline V gene encodes CDR1 SGHTA and CDR2 FQGNSA. V lost 5 bases and J 6 bases, leaving 17 bases between the germline ends. CDR3 nucleotides: TGTGCCAGCAGCCTATTGGGGCTGGGGCGCGAGCAGTACTTC. This codes for CASSLLGLGREQYF. The full variable domain, in which reference TRBV7-2 and TRBJ2-7 provide the parts outside the CDR3, is GAGVSQSPSNKVTEKGKDVELRCDPISGHTALYWYRQSLGQGLEFLIYFQGNSAPDKSGLPSDRFSAERTGGSVSTLTIQRTQQEDSAVYLCASSLLGLGREQYFGPGTRLTVT.

The chain uses TRBV5-5 and TRBJ2-3, with D perhaps TRBD1 or TRBD2 (6 bases each). The V gene's germline CDR1 is SGHKS and CDR2 YYEKEE (reference sequence). The CDR3 is made up of 14 amino acids. Trimming removed 0 bases at V and 9 bases at J, with 14 bases between. CDR3 nucleotides: TGTGCCAGCAGCTTGGCCATGGGGGGCGGAACGCAGTATTTT. This gives the protein CASSLAMGGGTQYF.

This clone was recorded once. This sequence joins TRBV4-3 and TRBJ2-1, with no clear D. The V and J ends lost 0 bases and 9 bases respectively, with 12 bases between them. This CDR3 contains 14 residues. The germline CDR1 and CDR2 sequences are LGHNA and YSLEER. CDR3: CASSQDRARSEQFF. DNA for the CDR3: TGCGCCAGCAGCCAAGATAGGGCCCGAAGTGAGCAGTTCTTC.

CDR3 DNA: TGTGCCGTTAAAAATGCGCCGGGACAGGGGGCCACTGAAGCTTTCTTT. Translated: CAVKNAPGQGATEAFF. This rearrangement joins TRBV5-4 to TRBJ1-1; 12 nucleotides line up with TRBD1. J was trimmed by 4 bases and V by 10 bases; bases with no gene match: 14. There are 16 residues in the CDR3. Germline-derived CDR1 and CDR2 are SGHNT and YYREEE (reference sequence).

The V call is TRBV7-9, the J call TRBJ2-2, with 7 bases lining up with TRBD2. The length of the CDR3 is 13 residues. CDR1 is SEHNR, CDR2 FQNEAQ, per germline (reference sequence). With 5 bases clipped from V and 5 bases from J, the junction kept 2 bases outside the gene matches. The CDR3: CASSPGGTGELFF. CDR3 nucleotide sequence: TGTGCCAGCAGCCCCGGGGGGACCGGGGAGCTGTTTTTT.

This chain joins TRBV20-1 and TRBJ2-1; D is unclear. The CDR3 is 11 residues long. Germline CDR1 DFQATT, CDR2 SNEGSKA (reference sequence). Trimming cost V 3 bases and J 9 bases, with 9 bases left between them. This CDR3 is CSASGNSEQFF. CDR3 sequence (DNA): TGCAGTGCTAGCGGAAACAGTGAGCAGTTCTTC.

The chain links TRBV15 to TRBJ1-2, with D possibly matching TRBD1 (5 bases). CDR1 is LNHNV and CDR2 is YYDKDF in the germline V gene (reference sequence). The CDR3 covers 13 residues. V lost 2 bases to trimming and J lost 13 bases, with 17 bases between them. Here the CDR3 reads CATSRLIREVSTF. In nucleotides, the CDR3 is TGTGCCACCAGCAGATTGATCAGGGAGGTGAGCACCTTC.

This chain joins TRBV15 and TRBJ1-2; a possible D gene is TRBD1 (6 bases). CDR3 length equals 17 residues. Germline CDR1 reads LNHNV; CDR2 reads YYDKDF (reference sequence). V was shortened by 6 bases and J by 2 bases, with 22 bases between the two germline ends. In DNA form, the CDR3 reads TGTGCCACCAGGACGCGGGCGGGACAACCTAAGAACTATGGCTACACCTTC. It encodes CATRTRAGQPKNYGYTF.

This clone was seen just once. The chain employs TRBV30 and TRBJ1-2, with 8 bases lining up with TRBD1. Germline-derived CDR1 and CDR2 are GTSNPN and SVGIG (reference sequence). V lost 0 bases and J lost 0; bases outside the gene matches: 3. The CDR3 contains 15 residues. The CDR3, as DNA: TGTGCCTGGAGTGTACGACAGGGGACTAACTATGGCTACACCTTC. Protein product: CAWSVRQGTNYGYTF.

The chain recombines TRBV9 with TRBJ2-5, with D possibly matching TRBD1 (5 bases). Germline values: CDR1 SGDLS, CDR2 YYNGEE. The V and J ends lost 4 bases and 6 bases respectively, with 16 bases between them. The CDR3 sequence is 14 residues long. The CDR3 nucleotides are TGTGCCAGCAGCCCCCCAAGGGGTATGAAGACCCAGTACTTC. Translated: CASSPPRGMKTQYF.

This chain connects TRBV19 to TRBJ2-1; TRBD2 matches at 10 bases. The germline gives CDR1 LNHDA, CDR2 SQIVND (reference sequence). V lost 8 bases to trimming and J lost 5 bases; unmatched junction nucleotides: 6. This CDR3 contains 14 residues. This CDR3 reads CASFPGLAHNEQFF. The DNA of the CDR3 is TGTGCCAGTTTCCCGGGACTAGCGCACAATGAGCAGTTCTTC.

The gene calls are TRBV5-1 and TRBJ2-3; 8 bases agree with TRBD2. The V gene end was trimmed by 3 bases and the J gene end by 1 base; junction bases not matched to a gene: 1. CDR3 size: 14 residues. The germline gives CDR1 SGHRS, CDR2 YFSETQ. The CDR3 here is CASSWGLGTDTQYF. In nucleotides, the CDR3 is TGCGCCAGCAGCTGGGGACTAGGCACAGATACGCAGTATTTT.

This clone was seen a few times. The genes are TRBV27 and TRBJ1-1; 7 bases are a match to TRBD1. Germline V lookup: CDR1 MNHEY, CDR2 SMNVEV (reference sequence). V gave up 4 bases and J gave up 5 bases; unmatched junction bases: 7. The CDR3 sequence is 14 residues long. In DNA, the CDR3 is TGTGCCAGCAGTTCATCCTCAGGGGGGACTGAAGCTTTCTTT. Protein product: CASSSSSGGTEAFF.

A word on this clone: The same CDR3 can be traced to other DNA sequences in this sample. CDR3 in amino acids: CASSPMGRDLNEKLFF. The CDR3 nucleotides read TGCGCCAGCAGCCCTATGGGCAGGGACTTAAATGAAAAACTGTTTTTT. The V gene is TRBV5-1, the J gene TRBJ1-4; a possible D gene is TRBD1 (5 bases). Germline CDR1 SGHRS, CDR2 YFSETQ. V was pared by 4 bases and J by 5 bases, with 18 bases between. The CDR3 runs to 16 residues.